This T cell receptor (beta chain) was obtained from a study of preoperative IRX-2 immunotherapy in early breast cancer. The method was immunoSEQ multiplex PCR; TCRdb's version includes in-frame clones alone and lacks a portion of them. Among about 25,000 clones listed, 80% to 90% were seen once. Regarding treatment: preoperative locoregional IRX-2 cytokine immunotherapy. This phase Ib study tested locoregional IRX-2 cytokine immunotherapy given before surgery. Germline CDR1 SGHRS, CDR2 YFSETQ. After removal of 4 bases from V and 0 bases from J, the junction contained 5 bases not matched to a gene. The CDR3 runs to 16 residues.

The J gene is TRBJ1-3, the V gene TRBV5-1; TRBD1 matches at 9 bases. The TCR originated in a human donor with breast cancer. The material was lymph node tissue, obtained after IRX-2 immunotherapy. The CDR3 loop is CASSRTTGGSGNTIYF. CDR3 DNA sequence: TGCGCCAGCAGCCGAACGACAGGGGGCTCTGGAAACACCATATATTTT.